This T cell receptor (beta chain) comes out of a study of cytomegalovirus exposure and HLA in healthy donors. Trimming pared 6 bases from V and 3 bases from J, leaving 15 bases between. Germline lookup yields CDR1 MNHEY and CDR2 SVGAGI. The CDR3 is 15 residues long. The study ran its PCR with 60 Vbeta and 13 Jbeta primers. Sequencing used immunoSEQ multiplex PCR; TCRdb keeps in-frame clones, though not all of them. The sample yields around 100,000 clones, 79% seen once. It was healthy bone marrow donors who served as donors. The clonotype originates from a woman aged 18-30 years in good health and CMV-seropositive. The sequenced material came from PBMCs. This sequence joins TRBV6-5 and TRBJ1-5, with no clear D. The CDR3 DNA reads TGTGCCAGCAGGTCTGGCGGCGGGGTCAATCAGCCCCAGCATTTT. This sequence encodes CASRSGGGVNQPQHF.